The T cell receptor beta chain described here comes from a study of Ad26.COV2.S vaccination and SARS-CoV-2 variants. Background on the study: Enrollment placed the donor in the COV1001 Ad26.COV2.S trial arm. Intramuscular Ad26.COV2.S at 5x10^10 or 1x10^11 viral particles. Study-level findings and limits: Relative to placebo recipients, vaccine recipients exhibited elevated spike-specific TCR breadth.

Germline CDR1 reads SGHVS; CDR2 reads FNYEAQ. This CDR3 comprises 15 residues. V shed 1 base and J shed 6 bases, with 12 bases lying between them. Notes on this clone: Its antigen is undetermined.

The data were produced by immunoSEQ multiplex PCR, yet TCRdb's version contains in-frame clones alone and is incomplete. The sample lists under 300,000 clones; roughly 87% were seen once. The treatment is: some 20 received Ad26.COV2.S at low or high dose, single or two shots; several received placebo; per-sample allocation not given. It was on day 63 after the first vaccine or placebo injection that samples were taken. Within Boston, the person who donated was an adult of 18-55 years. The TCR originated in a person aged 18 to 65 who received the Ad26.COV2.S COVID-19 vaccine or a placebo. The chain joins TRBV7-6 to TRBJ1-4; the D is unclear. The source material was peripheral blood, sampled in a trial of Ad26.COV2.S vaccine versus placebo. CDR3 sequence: CASSLGSQLYEKLFF. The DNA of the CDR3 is TGTGCCAGCAGCTTAGGGTCTCAGTTATATGAAAAACTGTTTTTT.